This TCR beta chain emerged from a study of CD8 T cells in ankylosing spondylitis (TCRdb year 2017). About the study as a whole: T cell receptor beta repertoires were profiled in healthy donors and ankylosing spondylitis patients so that disease-linked TCR variants could be found. The full study cohort comprised 25 ankylosing spondylitis patients and over a hundred healthy donors. Peripheral blood was sampled, and synovial fluid was also collected from ankylosing spondylitis patients.

For sequencing, an Illumina HiSeq 2500 was employed. Quantitative 5'-RACE with molecular barcodes was the method used to prepare the TCR beta libraries. Concerning the study's data processing: A new computational method based on a probabilistic model of VDJ rearrangement was used to identify disease-linked TCR variants. TCRdb cleaned the public reads at Q25 with fastp, built clones with MiXCR and kept in-frame beta chains. Merged by CDR3 protein, the rows form single entries marked with the most common genes and DNA. The V and J calls were not made by the authors but by TCRdb's processing. The sample table shows around 150,000 distinct CDR3 sequences, and over 9.5% are seen once. The leading ten clones occupy about 4% of the sample. V has 7 bases trimmed and J has 5 bases trimmed; junction bases matching no gene number 8. Inclusive of the bounding cysteine and phenylalanine, the CDR3 is 14 residues long. The sequence is cut down to CDR3 DNA, 42 bases in frame from base 1. Via the germline V gene (reference sequence), CDR1 is SEHNR and CDR2 FQNEAQ.

This clonotype has a handful of counts. The specificity of this receptor is unknown. No quality values exist for individual bases; no much larger clone is one base distant. What the research found in general, with its limitations: Some TCR beta motif variants had previously been reported in synovial fluid and blood of reactive arthritis patients, which suggested common disease-initiation mechanisms. In peripheral blood, the disease-linked clones were found at relatively low frequencies and had a CD8+ phenotype. Blood from ankylosing spondylitis patients appeared to be characterized by a TCR beta motif composed of eight highly homologous amino acid variants. The disease-linked clones were reported to be significantly enriched in matched synovial fluid samples from ankylosing spondylitis patients.

This TCR came from a female donor with ankylosing spondylitis or in good health (not recorded which). Material: blood, either unsorted or a sorted T cell fraction (not recorded which). The chain uses TRBV7-9 and TRBJ1-1, with TRBD1 identical over 9 junction bases. CDR3 reads: CASTTRQGGTEAFF. The DNA reads as follows: TGTGCCAGCACCACGAGACAGGGGGGGACTGAAGCTTTCTTT.